The TCR beta chain described here comes from a study of PD-1 blockade in classical Hodgkin lymphoma. V gave up 4 bases and J gave up 0 bases, with 11 bases separating them. CDR1 and CDR2 (germline): SGHNT, YYREEE (reference sequence). The CDR3 has 15 residues. The repertoire was sequenced with immunoSEQ multiplex PCR; TCRdb's copy has only in-frame clones and lacks some. The data contain about 110,000 clones, roughly nine tenths of them singletons. All patients experienced relapse after autologous stem cell transplantation, and brentuximab vedotin exposure was variable. The source of this sequence is a human donor with classical Hodgkin lymphoma. Sequencing used peripheral blood mononuclear cells (PBMCs), obtained before the second cycle of nivolumab. The chain couples TRBV5-4 to TRBJ1-3, with D tentatively TRBD1 (6 bases). CDR3 sequence (DNA): TGTGCCAGCAGCGACCGGGACACCTCTGGAAACACCATATATTTT. Protein sequence: CASSDRDTSGNTIYF.